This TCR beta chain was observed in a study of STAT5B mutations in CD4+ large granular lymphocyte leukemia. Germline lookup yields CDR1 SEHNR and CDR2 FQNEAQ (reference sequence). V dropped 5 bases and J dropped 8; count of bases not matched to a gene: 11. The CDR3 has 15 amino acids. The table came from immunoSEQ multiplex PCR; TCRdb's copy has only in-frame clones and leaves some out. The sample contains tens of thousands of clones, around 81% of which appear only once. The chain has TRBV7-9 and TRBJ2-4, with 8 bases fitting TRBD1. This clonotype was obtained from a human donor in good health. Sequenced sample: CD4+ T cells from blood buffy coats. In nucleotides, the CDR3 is TGTGCCAGCAGCCTACAGACAGGGGCGGTCGACATTCAGTACTTC. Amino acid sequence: CASSLQTGAVDIQYF.